The next 3 T cell receptor beta chains were all read from a single sample in a study of blood T cell repertoires in COVID-19. Here immunoSEQ multiplex PCR was the method, and the copy in TCRdb shows in-frame clones only, minus some. Altogether roughly 180,000 clones are present, about 85% being singletons, with the ten largest covering 6.9%. What was sequenced was peripheral blood. The receptors were gathered from a man older than 75 with COVID-19, enrolled during active disease.

This clone was detected a few times. The rearrangement links TRBV12-3 or TRBV12-4 to TRBJ1-2; the D gene is possibly TRBD1 (6 bases). V gave up 4 bases and J gave up 6 bases, with 6 bases separating them. This CDR3 spans 11 amino acids. The DNA of the CDR3 is TGTGCCAGCAGTTGGACAGATGGCTACACCTTC. Amino acids: CASSWTDGYTF.

The genes are TRBV6-5 and TRBJ2-5; 7 nucleotides align to TRBD2. V shed 7 bases and J 5 bases; nucleotides not matched to a gene: 13. The germline gives CDR1 MNHEY, CDR2 SVGAGI. The CDR3 has 15 amino acids. The CDR3 coding sequence is TGTGCCAGCATGATGACTAGCTTAGGCCTCGAGACCCAGTACTTC. As protein: CASMMTSLGLETQYF.

The chain couples TRBV11-3 to TRBJ1-2; D not certain. The V end was cut by 0 bases, the J end by 13 bases, with 15 bases between. The CDR3 totals 13 residues. Germline-derived CDR1 and CDR2 are SGHNT and YENEEA. CDR3 region: CASSLDQAGWVTF. The CDR3 nucleotides read TGTGCCAGCAGCTTAGACCAAGCGGGTTGGGTCACCTTC. Supplemented by reference TRBV11-3 and TRBJ1-2, the full variable domain reads EAGVVQSPRYKIIEKKQPVAFWCNPISGHNTLYWYLQNLGQGPELLIRYENEEAVDDSQLPKDRFSAERLKGVDSTLKIQPAELGDSAVYLCASSLDQAGWVTFGSGTRLTVV.